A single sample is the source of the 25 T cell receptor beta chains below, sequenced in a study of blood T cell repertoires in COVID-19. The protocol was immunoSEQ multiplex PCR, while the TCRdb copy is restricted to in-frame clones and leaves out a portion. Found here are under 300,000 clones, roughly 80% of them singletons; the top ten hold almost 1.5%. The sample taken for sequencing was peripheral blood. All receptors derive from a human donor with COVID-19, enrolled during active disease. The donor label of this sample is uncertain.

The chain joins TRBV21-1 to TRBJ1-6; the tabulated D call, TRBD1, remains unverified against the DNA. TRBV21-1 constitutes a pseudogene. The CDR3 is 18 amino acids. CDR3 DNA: TGTGCCAGCAGCAAAGTGAGGCAGGGGGAAGTCAATAATTCACCCCTCCACTTT. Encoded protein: CASSKVRQGEVNNSPLHF.

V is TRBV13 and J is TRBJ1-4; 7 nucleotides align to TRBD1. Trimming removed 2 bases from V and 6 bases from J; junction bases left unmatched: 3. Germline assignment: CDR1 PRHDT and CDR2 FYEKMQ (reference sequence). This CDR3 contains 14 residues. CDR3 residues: CASSLRTGDEKLFF. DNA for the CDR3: TGTGCCAGCAGCTTACGAACAGGGGATGAAAAACTGTTTTTT.

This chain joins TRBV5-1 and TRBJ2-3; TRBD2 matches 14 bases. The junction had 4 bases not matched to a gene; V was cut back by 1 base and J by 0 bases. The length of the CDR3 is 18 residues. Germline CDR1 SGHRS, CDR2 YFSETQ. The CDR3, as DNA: TGCGCCAGCAGCTTGTTGACTAGCGGGAGGGGAAGCACAGATACGCAGTATTTT. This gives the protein CASSLLTSGRGSTDTQYF.

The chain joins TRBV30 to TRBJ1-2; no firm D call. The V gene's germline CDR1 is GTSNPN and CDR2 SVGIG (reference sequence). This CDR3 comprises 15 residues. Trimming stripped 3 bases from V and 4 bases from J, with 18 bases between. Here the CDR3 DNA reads TGTGCCTGGAGACCTCCCCAAGGAGTACCCTATGGCTACACCTTC. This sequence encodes CAWRPPQGVPYGYTF.

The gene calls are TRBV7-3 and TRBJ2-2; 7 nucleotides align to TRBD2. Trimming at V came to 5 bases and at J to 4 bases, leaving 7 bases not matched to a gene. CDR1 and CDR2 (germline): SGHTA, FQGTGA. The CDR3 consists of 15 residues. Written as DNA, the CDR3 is TGTGCCAGCAGCCCTCAGCGGGACTCCACCGGGGAGCTGTTTTTT. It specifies CASSPQRDSTGELFF. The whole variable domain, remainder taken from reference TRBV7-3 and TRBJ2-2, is GAGVSQTPSNKVTEKGKYVELRCDPISGHTALYWYRQSLGQGPEFLIYFQGTGAADDSGLPNDRFFAVRPEGSVSTLKIQRTERGDSAVYLCASSPQRDSTGELFFGEGSRLTVL.

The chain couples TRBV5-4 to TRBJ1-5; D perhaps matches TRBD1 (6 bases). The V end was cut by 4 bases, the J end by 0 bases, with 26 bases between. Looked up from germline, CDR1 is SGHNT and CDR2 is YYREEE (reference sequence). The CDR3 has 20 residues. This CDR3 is CASSQDRNATHRYSNQPQHF. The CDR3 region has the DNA TGTGCCAGCAGCCAGGACAGAAACGCGACCCATAGATATAGCAATCAGCCCCAGCATTTT.

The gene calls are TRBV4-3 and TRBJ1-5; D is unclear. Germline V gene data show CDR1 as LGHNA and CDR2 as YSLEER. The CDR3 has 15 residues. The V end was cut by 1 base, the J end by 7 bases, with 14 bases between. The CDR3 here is CASSQGGGYNQPQHF. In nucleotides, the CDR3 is TGCGCCAGCAGCCAAGGAGGAGGCTACAACCAGCCCCAGCATTTT.

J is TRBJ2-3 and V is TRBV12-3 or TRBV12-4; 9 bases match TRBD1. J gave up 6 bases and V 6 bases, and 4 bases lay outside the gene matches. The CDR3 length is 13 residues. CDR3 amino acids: CASRGQGSDTQYF. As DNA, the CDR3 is TGTGCCAGCAGAGGACAGGGGAGCGATACGCAGTATTTT.

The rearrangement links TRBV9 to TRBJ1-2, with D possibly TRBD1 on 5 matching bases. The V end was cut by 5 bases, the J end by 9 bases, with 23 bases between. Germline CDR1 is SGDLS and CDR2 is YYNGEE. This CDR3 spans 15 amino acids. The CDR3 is CASSFPGGGTPRYTF. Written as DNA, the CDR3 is TGTGCCAGCAGTTTCCCGGGGGGAGGCACCCCACGCTACACCTTC.

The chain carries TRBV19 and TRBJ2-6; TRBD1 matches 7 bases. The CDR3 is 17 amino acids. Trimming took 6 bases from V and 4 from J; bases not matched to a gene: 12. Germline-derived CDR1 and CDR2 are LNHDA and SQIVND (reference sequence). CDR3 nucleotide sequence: TGTGCCAGTAGGCCGGGACAGCAGAATCGGGGGGCCAACGTCCTGACTTTC. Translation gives CASRPGQQNRGANVLTF.

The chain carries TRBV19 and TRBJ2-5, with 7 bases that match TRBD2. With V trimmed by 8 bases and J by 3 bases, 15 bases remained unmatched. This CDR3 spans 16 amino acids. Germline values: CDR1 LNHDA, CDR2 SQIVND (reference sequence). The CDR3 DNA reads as TGTGCCAGTGTGGGAGGTATAGCGGGTCCAGAAGAGACCCAGTACTTC. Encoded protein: CASVGGIAGPEETQYF.

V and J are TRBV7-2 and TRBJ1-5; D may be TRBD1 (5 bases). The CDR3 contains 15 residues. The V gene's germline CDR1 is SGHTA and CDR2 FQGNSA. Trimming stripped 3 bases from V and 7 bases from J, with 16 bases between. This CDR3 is CASSFSRGEGQPQHF. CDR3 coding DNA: TGTGCCAGCAGCTTCTCACGGGGGGAAGGACAGCCCCAGCATTTT.

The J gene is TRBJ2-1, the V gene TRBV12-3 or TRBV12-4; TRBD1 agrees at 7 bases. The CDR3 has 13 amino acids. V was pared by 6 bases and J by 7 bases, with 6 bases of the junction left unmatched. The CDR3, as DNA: TGTGCCAGCAGCCCGGGACAGAGGAATGAGCAGTTCTTC. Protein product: CASSPGQRNEQFF.

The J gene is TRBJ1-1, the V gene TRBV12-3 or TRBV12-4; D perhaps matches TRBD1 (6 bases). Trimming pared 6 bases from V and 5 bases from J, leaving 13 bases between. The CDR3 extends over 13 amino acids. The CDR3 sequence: CASSPQGRTEAFF. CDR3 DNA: TGTGCCAGCAGCCCACAGGGTCGGACTGAAGCTTTCTTT.

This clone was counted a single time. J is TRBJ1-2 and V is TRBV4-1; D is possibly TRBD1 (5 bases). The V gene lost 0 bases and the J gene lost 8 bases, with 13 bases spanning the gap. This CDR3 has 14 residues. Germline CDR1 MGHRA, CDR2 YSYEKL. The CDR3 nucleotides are TGCGCCAGCAGCCAAGATAGCAGGGTATACGGCTACACCTTC. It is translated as CASSQDSRVYGYTF.

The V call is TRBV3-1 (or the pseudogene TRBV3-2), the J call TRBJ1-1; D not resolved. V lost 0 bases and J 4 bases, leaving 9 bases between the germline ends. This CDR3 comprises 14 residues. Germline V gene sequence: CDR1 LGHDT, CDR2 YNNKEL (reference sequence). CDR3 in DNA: TGTGCCAGCAGCCAAGATAGTTGGAGCACTGAAGCTTTCTTT. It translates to CASSQDSWSTEAFF.

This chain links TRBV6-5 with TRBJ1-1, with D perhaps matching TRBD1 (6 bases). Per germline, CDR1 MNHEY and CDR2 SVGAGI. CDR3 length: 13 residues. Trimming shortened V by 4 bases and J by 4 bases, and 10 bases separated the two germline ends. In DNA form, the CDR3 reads TGTGCCAGCAGTTCCCAGGGGACCACTGAAGCTTTCTTT. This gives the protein CASSSQGTTEAFF.

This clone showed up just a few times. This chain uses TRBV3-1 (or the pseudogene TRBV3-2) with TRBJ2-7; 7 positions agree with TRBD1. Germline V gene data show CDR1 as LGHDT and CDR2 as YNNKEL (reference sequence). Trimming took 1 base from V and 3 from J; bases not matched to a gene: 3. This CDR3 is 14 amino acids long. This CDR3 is CASSQGGQYYEQYF. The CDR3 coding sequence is TGTGCCAGCAGCCAAGGGGGACAGTACTACGAGCAGTACTTC.

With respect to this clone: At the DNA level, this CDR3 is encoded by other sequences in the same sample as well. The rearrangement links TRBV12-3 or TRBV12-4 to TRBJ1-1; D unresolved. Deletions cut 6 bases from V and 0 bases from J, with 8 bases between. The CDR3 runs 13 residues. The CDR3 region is CASSPSLNTEAFF. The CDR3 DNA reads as TGTGCCAGCAGCCCGTCCCTGAACACTGAAGCTTTCTTT.

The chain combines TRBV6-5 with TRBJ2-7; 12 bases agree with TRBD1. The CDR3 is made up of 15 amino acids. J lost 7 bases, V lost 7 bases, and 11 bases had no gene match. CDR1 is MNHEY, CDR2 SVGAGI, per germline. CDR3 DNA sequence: TGTGCCAGCACCTTCCCGGGACAGGGGGCGTGGGAGCAGTACTTC. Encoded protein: CASTFPGQGAWEQYF.

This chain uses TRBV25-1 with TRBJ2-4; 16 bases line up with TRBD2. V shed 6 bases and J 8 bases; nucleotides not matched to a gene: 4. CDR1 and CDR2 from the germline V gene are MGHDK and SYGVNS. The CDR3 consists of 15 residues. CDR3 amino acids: CASRGLAGGFDIQYF. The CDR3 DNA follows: TGTGCCAGCAGGGGACTAGCGGGAGGGTTCGACATTCAGTACTTC. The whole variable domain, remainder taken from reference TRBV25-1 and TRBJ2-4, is EADIYQTPRYLVIGTGKKITLECSQTMGHDKMYWYQQDPGMELHLIHYSYGVNSTEKGDLSSESTVSRIRTEHFPLTLESARPSHTSQYLCASRGLAGGFDIQYFGAGTRLSVL.

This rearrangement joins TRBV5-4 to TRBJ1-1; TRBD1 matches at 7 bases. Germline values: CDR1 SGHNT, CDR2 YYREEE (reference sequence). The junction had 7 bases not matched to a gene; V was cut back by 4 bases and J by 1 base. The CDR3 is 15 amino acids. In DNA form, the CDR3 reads TGTGCCAGCAGCGGACAGACAGGGTGGAACACTGAAGCTTTCTTT. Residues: CASSGQTGWNTEAFF.

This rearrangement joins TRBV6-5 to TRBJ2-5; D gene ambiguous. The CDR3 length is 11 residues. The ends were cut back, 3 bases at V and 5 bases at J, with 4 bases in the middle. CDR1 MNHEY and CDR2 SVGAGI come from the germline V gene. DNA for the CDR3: TGTGCCAGCAGTTATGGCGAGACCCAGTACTTC. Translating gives CASSYGETQYF.

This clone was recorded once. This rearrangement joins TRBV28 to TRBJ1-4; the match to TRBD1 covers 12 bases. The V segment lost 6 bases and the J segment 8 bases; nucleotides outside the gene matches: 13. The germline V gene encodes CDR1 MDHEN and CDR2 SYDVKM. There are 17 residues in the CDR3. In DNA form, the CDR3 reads TGTGCCAGCAGAATAGTGGGACAGGGGGCCAAGAACGAAAAACTGTTTTTT. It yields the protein CASRIVGQGAKNEKLFF.

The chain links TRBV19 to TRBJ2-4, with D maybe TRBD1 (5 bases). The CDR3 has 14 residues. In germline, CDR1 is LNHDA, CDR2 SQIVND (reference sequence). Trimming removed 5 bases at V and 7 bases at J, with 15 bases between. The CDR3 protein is CASSPRTQGNIQYF. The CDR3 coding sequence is TGTGCCAGTAGTCCCCGGACACAAGGGAACATTCAGTACTTC.